Below are 10 T cell receptor beta chains sequenced from a single sample in a study of T cell repertoires in cytomegalovirus infection. TCRdb re-derived calls from the reads in MiXCR, one entry per CDR3 protein. The sample has some 480,000 distinct CDR3 sequences; 30% to 40% are singletons. No antigen is known for these receptors. The sample consisted of cultured PBMCs, taken from culture after CMV antigen stimulation. These TCRs come from a human donor in good health (CMV status not recorded). Some clones in this sample may be carry-over from other donors' samples.

The J gene is TRBJ2-1, the V gene TRBV7-9; 8 bases match TRBD2. Trimming removed 4 bases from V and 4 bases from J; junction bases left unmatched: 12. The CDR3 has 17 amino acids. CDR1 and CDR2 (germline): SEHNR, FQNEAQ (reference sequence). CDR3 nucleotide sequence: TGTGCCAGCAGCTCCTATGCTGCGGGAGGTTTTTACAATGAGCAGTTCTTC. Translation: CASSSYAAGGFYNEQFF.

By sample share, this clonotype is medium-sized. The V and J genes are TRBV7-2 and TRBJ2-6; D is ambiguous. Germline CDR1 SGHTA, CDR2 FQGNSA. The CDR3 sequence is 13 residues long. The V end lost 3 bases, the J end lost 2 bases, and 2 bases lay between the germline ends. CDR3 residues: CASSFAGANVLTF. The CDR3 nucleotides read TGTGCCAGCAGCTTTGCTGGGGCCAACGTCCTGACTTTC.

The chain uses TRBV19 and TRBJ1-1; D is ambiguous. V shed 3 bases and J shed 2 bases, with 7 bases lying between them. This CDR3 region has 13 residues. Germline assignment: CDR1 LNHDA and CDR2 SQIVND (reference sequence). This CDR3 is CASSIRANTEAFF. In DNA, the CDR3 is TGTGCCAGTAGTATTAGGGCCAACACTGAAGCTTTCTTT.

The chain uses TRBV12-3 or TRBV12-4 and TRBJ1-1; D remains ambiguous. V lost 7 bases, J lost 5 bases, and 14 bases lay in between. The CDR3 runs to 13 residues. The CDR3 DNA reads as TGTGCCAGCACCCTGATACATGGAACTGAAGCTTTCTTT. Amino acid sequence: CASTLIHGTEAFF.

The chain joins TRBV7-6 to TRBJ2-2; D is perhaps TRBD1 (6 bases). The V gene lost 1 base and the J gene lost 6 bases, with 12 bases spanning the gap. The CDR3 contains 15 residues. The V gene's germline CDR1 is SGHVS and CDR2 FNYEAQ. The CDR3 DNA follows: TGTGCCAGCAGCTTAGAAGGGGGTGTCTCCGGGGAGCTGTTTTTT. The encoded protein is CASSLEGGVSGELFF.

There are a few counts of this clonotype. CDR3 DNA sequence: TGTGCCAGCAGCGAGTTTGGGCGCAATCAGCCCCAGCATTTT. Protein sequence: CASSEFGRNQPQHF. The chain has TRBV6-1 and TRBJ1-5; D unclear. Trimming removed 6 bases at V and 2 bases at J, with 11 bases between. The CDR3 spans 14 residues. Germline lookup yields CDR1 MNHNS and CDR2 SASEGT.

About this clonotype itself: Its ends do not fully match the called genes, so a read error is possible. CDR3 in DNA: TGTGCCAGCAGCTTAGGTCCCAGGGGAAAGGTCTTC. Translation gives CASSLGPRGKVF. This chain joins TRBV7-2 and TRBJ2-1; a weak D match, TRBD1 (6 bases). Germline loops: CDR1 SGHTA, CDR2 FQGNSA. The CDR3 contains 12 residues. Complete variable domain (other parts from reference TRBV7-2 and TRBJ2-1): GAGVSQSPSNKVTEKGKDVELRCDPISGHTALYWYRQSLGQGLEFLIYFQGNSAPDKSGLPSDRFSAERTGGSVSTLTIQRTQQEDSAVYLCASSLGPRGKVFGPGTRLTVL.

The chain is built from TRBV5-1 and TRBJ1-5; D may be TRBD1 (5 bases). Germline V lookup: CDR1 SGHRS, CDR2 YFSETQ. Trimming pared 5 bases from V and 3 bases from J, leaving 15 bases between. CDR3 length equals 15 residues. CDR3 protein: CASRRDGYTNQPQHF. In nucleotides, the CDR3 is TGCGCCAGCAGACGGGACGGTTATACCAATCAGCCCCAGCATTTT. The complete variable domain, with remaining parts taken from reference TRBV5-1 and TRBJ1-5, reads KAGVTQTPRYLIKTRGQQVTLSCSPISGHRSVSWYQQTPGQGLQFLFEYFSETQRNKGNFPGRFSGRQFSNSRSEMNVSTLELGDSALYLCASRRDGYTNQPQHFGDGTRLSIL.

This clonotype has more than one count but fewer than ten. The chain couples TRBV7-9 to TRBJ2-7, with a tentative D call TRBD2 (6 bases). Germline V gene data show CDR1 as SEHNR and CDR2 as FQNEAQ (reference sequence). V lost 3 bases and J lost 2, with 14 bases in between. The CDR3 covers 15 residues. The CDR3 reads CASSFGSGVTYEQYV. In DNA, the CDR3 is TGTGCCAGCAGCTTTGGGTCGGGGGTGACCTACGAGCAGTACGTC.

This clonotype was picked up a small number of times. The rearrangement uses TRBV7-2 and TRBJ2-5, with 8 bases lining up with TRBD2. Germline V lookup: CDR1 SGHTA, CDR2 FQGNSA. This CDR3 has 15 amino acids. V shed 1 base, J shed 7 bases, and the junction held 8 bases outside the gene matches. CDR3 residues: CASSLVSAGGGTQYF. The DNA of the CDR3 is TGTGCCAGCAGCTTAGTCTCCGCGGGAGGAGGGACCCAGTACTTC.